The 26 T cell receptor beta chains listed next were all sequenced from one sample in a study of patients and donors after allogeneic stem cell transplantation. MiXCR, run by TCRdb on the RT-PCR reads, gives a single entry per CDR3 protein. The sample carries about 25,000 distinct CDR3 sequences, about 8% recorded once. Sample: blood, either unsorted or a sorted T cell fraction (not recorded which). These receptors all come from a human donor who was either an allogeneic HSCT recipient or a stem cell or donor lymphocyte infusion donor (not recorded which). It is not recorded whose cells these are; they may come from a transplant donor.

This clonotype was found once. Here the CDR3 reads CASSWGKNQPQHF. The CDR3 DNA is TGTGCCAGTAGTTGGGGAAAGAATCAGCCCCAGCATTTT. The chain has TRBV19 and TRBJ1-5; no definite D call. Trimming shortened V by 5 bases and J by 4 bases, and 9 bases separated the two germline ends. The CDR3 spans 13 residues. Per germline, CDR1 LNHDA and CDR2 SQIVND (reference sequence).

A few counts support this clonotype. The V call is TRBV5-1, the J call TRBJ2-2; 7 nucleotides line up with TRBD2. The V gene end was trimmed by 3 bases and the J gene end by 1 base; junction bases not matched to a gene: 3. This CDR3 has 15 amino acids. Germline CDR1 reads SGHRS; CDR2 reads YFSETQ. The CDR3, as DNA: TGCGCCAGCAGCTGGGGGGGAATGAACACCGGGGAGCTGTTTTTT. Its translation: CASSWGGMNTGELFF. Using reference TRBV5-1 and TRBJ2-2 for the parts outside the CDR3, the full variable domain is KAGVTQTPRYLIKTRGQQVTLSCSPISGHRSVSWYQQTPGQGLQFLFEYFSETQRNKGNFPGRFSGRQFSNSRSEMNVSTLELGDSALYLCASSWGGMNTGELFFGEGSRLTVL.

This clonotype was observed a handful of times. The chain uses TRBV24-1 and TRBJ1-5, with 9 positions matching TRBD1. The CDR3 totals 16 residues. Trimming cost V 5 bases and J 3 bases; bases outside gene matches: 7. Germline V gives CDR1 KGHDR, CDR2 SFDVKD. CDR3 in amino acids: CATSGGQGGNNQPQHF. DNA of the CDR3: TGTGCCACCAGTGGGGGACAGGGCGGAAACAATCAGCCCCAGCATTTT.

The rearrangement joins TRBV5-4 to TRBJ2-2, with 8 nucleotides matching TRBD1. Germline-derived CDR1 and CDR2 are SGHNT and YYREEE (reference sequence). The J segment lost 6 bases and the V segment lost 3 bases, leaving 4 bases of the junction unmatched. The CDR3 runs 14 residues. In DNA form, the CDR3 reads TGTGCCAGCAGCTCCCAGGGGGCCTCCGGGGAGCTGTTTTTT. Residues: CASSSQGASGELFF.

This clonotype was detected many times. The chain combines TRBV5-6 with TRBJ2-7; D might be TRBD1 (6 bases). Germline CDR1 SGHDT, CDR2 YYEEEE. V lost 1 base to trimming and J lost 3 bases, with 14 bases between them. This CDR3 has 15 amino acids. The DNA of the CDR3 is TGTGCCAGCAGCTTGCGAGGCAGGGGATTCTACGAGCAGTACTTC. Amino acid sequence: CASSLRGRGFYEQYF.

This clonotype came up many times. DNA for the CDR3: TGTGCCAGCAGCCCGACCCCATTCCGGGGTGGATACGAGCAGTACTTC. This codes for CASSPTPFRGGYEQYF. J is TRBJ2-7 and V is TRBV7-6, with TRBD2 as a possible D gene (5 bases). V was clipped by 5 bases and J by 4 bases, with 21 bases between them. The germline V gene has CDR1 SGHVS and CDR2 FNYEAQ. The CDR3 sequence is 16 residues long.

This clonotype was recorded many times. V is TRBV4-1 and J is TRBJ2-2; maybe TRBD2 (6 bases). The CDR3 totals 16 residues. The V end was cut by 3 bases, the J end by 1 base, with 12 bases between. Germline V CDR1 and CDR2: MGHRA, YSYEKL. The CDR3 coding sequence is TGCGCCAGCAGCCAGCGGGACGGGCTGAACACCGGGGAGCTGTTTTTT. This encodes CASSQRDGLNTGELFF.

The gene calls are TRBV5-1 and TRBJ2-2, with D unclear. Germline V gene sequence: CDR1 SGHRS, CDR2 YFSETQ. V was pared by 0 bases and J by 6 bases, with 9 bases between. The CDR3 is made up of 14 amino acids. This CDR3 reads CASSLAAVPGELFF. The DNA for the CDR3 is TGCGCCAGCAGCTTGGCCGCCGTTCCCGGGGAGCTGTTTTTT.

This clonotype has just a few counts. CDR3 loop: CASTPRAGYGYTF. CDR3 nucleotide sequence: TGTGCCAGCACCCCAAGGGCGGGGTATGGCTACACCTTC. The gene calls are TRBV2 and TRBJ1-2; D remains unclear. Trimming stripped 7 bases from V and 5 bases from J, with 14 bases between. CDR1 SNHLY and CDR2 FYNNEI come from the germline V gene. CDR3 length: 13 amino acids.

This clonotype has at least ten counts. This rearrangement joins TRBV28 to TRBJ2-5; tentative D call: TRBD1 (5 bases). V lost 4 bases and J 4 bases, leaving 13 bases between the germline ends. CDR1 and CDR2 (germline): MDHEN, SYDVKM. The CDR3 is made up of 14 amino acids. This chain's CDR3 is CASSSTVQAETQYF. The DNA of the CDR3 is TGTGCCAGCAGTTCGACAGTACAAGCAGAGACCCAGTACTTC.

The sample holds many counts of this clonotype. V is TRBV20-1 and J is TRBJ1-4; TRBD1 agrees at 10 bases. The V gene end was trimmed by 3 bases and the J gene end by 4 bases; junction bases not matched to a gene: 8. The CDR3 runs 16 residues. CDR1 and CDR2 (germline): DFQATT, SNEGSKA (reference sequence). CDR3 protein: CSARGGTGAFNEKLFF. CDR3 in DNA: TGCAGTGCTAGGGGCGGGACAGGGGCGTTTAATGAAAAACTGTTTTTT.

In this sample, this clonotype is medium-sized. The rearrangement uses TRBV4-2 and TRBJ2-3; TRBD2 aligns across 11 bases. V was clipped by 0 bases and J by 5 bases; unmatched bases: 10. The germline V gene has CDR1 LGHNA and CDR2 YNFKEQ. This CDR3 comprises 18 residues. CDR3 sequence: CASSQDRLAGGRRDTQYF. The CDR3 DNA sequence: TGTGCCAGCAGCCAAGATCGCCTAGCGGGAGGAAGAAGAGATACGCAGTATTTT.

This clonotype came up many times. V is TRBV4-1 and J is TRBJ2-5; 7 nucleotides match TRBD2. Germline V lookup: CDR1 MGHRA, CDR2 YSYEKL. The CDR3 runs 18 residues. The V and J ends lost 0 bases and 4 bases, in that order; junction bases with no gene match: 14. For the CDR3, the DNA is TGCGCCAGCAGCCAAGATCTCTGGGGCGGGAGACTTGGAGAGACCCAGTACTTC. This translates into CASSQDLWGGRLGETQYF.

This clonotype is labeled medium-sized. The CDR3 protein is CASSFGGATDTQYF. Written as DNA, the CDR3 is TGCGCCAGCAGCTTCGGGGGGGCGACAGATACGCAGTATTTT. V usage is TRBV5-1 and J usage is TRBJ2-3, with TRBD2 identical over 8 bases. CDR1 is SGHRS and CDR2 is YFSETQ in the germline V gene. V was pared by 2 bases and J by 3 bases, with 2 bases of the junction left unmatched. This CDR3 comprises 14 residues.

This clonotype was observed many times. The CDR3: CASSQEGGSPKYF. The DNA of the CDR3 is TGTGCCAGCAGCCAAGAGGGAGGGAGCCCCAAGTACTTC. The rearrangement uses TRBV3-1 and TRBJ2-7; the match to TRBD2 covers 7 bases. Germline values: CDR1 LGHDT, CDR2 YNNKEL (reference sequence). The CDR3 spans 13 residues. J was trimmed by 11 bases and V by 0 bases; bases with no gene match: 7.

Ten or more counts support this clonotype. V is TRBV28 and J is TRBJ2-2; 7 bases are shared with TRBD1. CDR3 length: 15 residues. Germline assignment: CDR1 MDHEN and CDR2 SYDVKM. V trimming: 4 bases; J trimming: 7 bases; junction bases outside the gene matches: 9. CDR3 in DNA: TGTGCCAGCAGTTCCTGGACAGGCCCATACGGGGAGCTGTTTTTT. This gives the protein CASSSWTGPYGELFF.

This clonotype was recorded many times. The chain uses TRBV7-6 and TRBJ2-7; 7 bases are a match to TRBD1. V dropped 4 bases and J dropped 6; count of bases not matched to a gene: 9. CDR1 is SGHVS, CDR2 FNYEAQ, per germline. The CDR3 runs 14 residues. The CDR3 DNA is TGTGCCAGCAGCTCGAGTCCGACAGGGACCGAGCAGTACTTC. Translated, it gives CASSSSPTGTEQYF.

This clonotype has ten or more counts. The rearrangement uses TRBV6-5 and TRBJ2-2; D tentatively reads TRBD1 or TRBD2 (5 bases each). Trimming took 6 bases from V and 0 from J, leaving 14 bases between them. The CDR3 spans 16 residues. The germline gives CDR1 MNHEY, CDR2 SVGAGI. In DNA, the CDR3 is TGTGCCAGCAGCTACATCGGGGCCCCGAACACCGGGGAGCTGTTTTTT. It specifies CASSYIGAPNTGELFF.

The J gene is TRBJ2-3, the V gene TRBV5-1; no firm D call. CDR3 length equals 16 residues. CDR1 is SGHRS, CDR2 YFSETQ, per germline. Trimming removed 0 bases from V and 2 bases from J, with 13 bases in between. CDR3 sequence reads: CASSLVGLPYTDTQYF. CDR3 bases: TGCGCCAGCAGCTTGGTTGGATTACCGTACACAGATACGCAGTATTTT.

V usage is TRBV7-9 and J usage is TRBJ2-7; no clear D. V lost 5 bases to trimming and J lost 3 bases, with 17 bases between them. There are 15 residues in the CDR3. In germline, CDR1 is SEHNR, CDR2 FQNEAQ (reference sequence). The CDR3, as DNA: TGTGCCAGCAGCCGGGCACCGGGTCCCCTCTACGAGCAGTACTTC. Protein: CASSRAPGPLYEQYF.

This clonotype has a handful of counts. The genes are TRBV2 and TRBJ2-7, with D perhaps matching TRBD2 (6 bases). V gave up 4 bases and J gave up 13 bases, with 20 bases separating them. CDR1 and CDR2 from the germline V gene are SNHLY and FYNNEI. The CDR3 totals 13 residues. The CDR3 reads CASSGRVPRWKYF. The CDR3 DNA is TGTGCCAGCAGTGGGAGGGTTCCCCGGTGGAAATACTTC.

This clonotype was seen many times. The genes are TRBV5-4 and TRBJ2-2, with D tentatively TRBD1 or TRBD2 (6 bases each). Germline lookup yields CDR1 SGHNT and CDR2 YYREEE (reference sequence). V was pared by 0 bases and J by 4 bases, with 10 bases between. This CDR3 region has 15 residues. Written as DNA, the CDR3 is TGTGCCAGCAGCTTGGGACAGGAGGGCACCGGGGAGCTGTTTTTT. This encodes CASSLGQEGTGELFF.

There are many counts of this clonotype. CDR3 nucleotides: TGTGCCAGCAGCGTACAGGGGGACTATGGCTACACCTTC. Protein: CASSVQGDYGYTF. The gene calls are TRBV3-1 and TRBJ1-2, with 8 bases that match TRBD1. V lost 5 bases, J lost 3 bases, and 2 bases stayed unmatched. Germline CDR1 LGHDT, CDR2 YNNKEL (reference sequence). The CDR3 covers 13 residues.

This clonotype was seen many times. The chain employs TRBV9 and TRBJ2-4, with D unresolved. Germline V gives CDR1 SGDLS, CDR2 YYNGEE. Between the trimmed V and J ends, which lost 4 bases and 7 bases, there was a span of 15 bases. The CDR3 covers 14 residues. The CDR3 DNA follows: TGTGCCAGCAGCCCCCAAAGTAGGGCTAACATTCAGTACTTC. Its protein is CASSPQSRANIQYF.

The sample holds a few counts of this clonotype. The chain uses TRBV19 and TRBJ2-3; D may be TRBD1 or TRBD2 (5 bases each). The CDR3 length is 17 residues. V dropped 3 bases and J dropped 4 bases, with 20 bases sitting between them. The germline gives CDR1 LNHDA, CDR2 SQIVND (reference sequence). In nucleotides, the CDR3 is TGTGCCAGTAGTATTTTCACCGGGACCCCGGCCCCAGATACGCAGTATTTT. It specifies CASSIFTGTPAPDTQYF.

This clonotype was seen a few times. The V call is TRBV6-1, the J call TRBJ2-7; no firm D call. V lost 8 bases and J 2 bases, leaving 13 bases between the germline ends. The CDR3 runs to 13 residues. Germline values: CDR1 MNHNS, CDR2 SASEGT. Here the CDR3 reads CASGRLGTYEQYF. DNA of the CDR3: TGTGCCAGCGGTCGTCTGGGAACCTACGAGCAGTACTTC.